This T cell receptor beta chain was sequenced for a study of T-cell memory formation after mild COVID-19. Looking at the study overall: Largely donor-specific TCR clusters were found. Study-level findings and limits: The SARS-CoV-2 specificity of second-wave clones reaching peak at day 37 remained unverified. Pre-infection memory carried some responding clones, suggesting that cross-reactive memory joined.

A single record per CDR3 protein comes from TCRdb applying MiXCR to the 5' RACE reads. The sample has about 260,000 distinct CDR3 sequences, over 15% seen once. The CDR3 is 13 residues long. CDR1 SGHVS and CDR2 FQNEAQ come from the germline V gene. Trimming took 2 bases from V and 8 from J, leaving 10 bases between them. This clonotype was counted ten times or more. No antigen is known for it. The sequencing input was PBMCs or a T cell subset sorted from them (not recorded which). This chain links TRBV7-8 with TRBJ2-1; the D gene is possibly TRBD1 (6 bases). The receptor was derived from a man younger than 35 who had mild COVID-19 (a few samples of this study predate the infection). Cell type and time point are not known. The CDR3 coding sequence is TGTGCCAGCAGCTTACGGTGGGGGCATGAGCAGTTCTTC. Amino acids: CASSLRWGHEQFF.